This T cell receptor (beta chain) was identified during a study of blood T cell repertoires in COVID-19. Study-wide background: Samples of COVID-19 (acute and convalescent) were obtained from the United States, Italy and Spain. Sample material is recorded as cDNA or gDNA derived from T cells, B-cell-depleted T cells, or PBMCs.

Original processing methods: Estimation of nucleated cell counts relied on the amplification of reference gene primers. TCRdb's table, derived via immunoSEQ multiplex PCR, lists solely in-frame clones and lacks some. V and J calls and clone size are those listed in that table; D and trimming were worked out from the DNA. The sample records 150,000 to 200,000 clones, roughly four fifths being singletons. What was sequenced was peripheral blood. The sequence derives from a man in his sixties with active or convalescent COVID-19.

In nucleotides, the CDR3 is TGCGCCAGCAGCGAGGTCGGGCAGGGGGCTTTGAGCACTGAAGCTTTCTTT. This codes for CASSEVGQGALSTEAFF. This chain joins TRBV5-1 and TRBJ1-1; 8 bases map to TRBD1. V dropped 4 bases and J dropped 4; count of bases not matched to a gene: 15. The CDR3 runs to 17 residues. Germline V gene lookup returns CDR1 SGHRS and CDR2 YFSETQ.